This entry lists 11 T cell receptor beta chains sequenced from one sample in a study of blood T cell repertoires in COVID-19. The data were produced by immunoSEQ multiplex PCR, yet TCRdb's version contains in-frame clones alone and is incomplete. The data hold around 140,000 clones, with roughly 87% observed a single time. Material for sequencing was peripheral blood. The receptors were gathered from a woman aged 50 to 60 with acute or convalescent COVID-19.

This chain uses TRBV19 with TRBJ2-1; 10 bases are shared with TRBD2. The CDR3 is 18 residues long. Germline CDR1 reads LNHDA; CDR2 reads SQIVND (reference sequence). The J segment lost 5 bases and the V segment lost 2 bases, leaving 12 bases of the junction unmatched. In DNA, the CDR3 is TGTGCCAGTAGTATACTAACCCTTACTAGCGGGGTTAACAATGAGCAGTTCTTC. This gives the protein CASSILTLTSGVNNEQFF.

The chain links TRBV2 to TRBJ2-7; 8 bases agree with TRBD2. The length of the CDR3 is 15 residues. Trimming removed 7 bases from V and 0 bases from J; junction bases left unmatched: 8. CDR1 is SNHLY, CDR2 FYNNEI, per germline. CDR3 nucleotides: TGTGCCAGCATCCAGCTAGCGGGCTTCTCCTACGAGCAGTACTTC. Translation gives CASIQLAGFSYEQYF. Based on the CDR3 plus reference TRBV2 and TRBJ2-7, the full variable domain is EPEVTQTPSHQVTQMGQEVILRCVPISNHLYFYWYRQILGQKVEFLVSFYNNEISEKSEIFDDQFSVERPDGSNFTLKIRSTKLEDSAMYFCASIQLAGFSYEQYFGPGTRLTVT.

V usage is TRBV19 and J usage is TRBJ2-7; D uncertain. This CDR3 region has 15 residues. Trimming removed 3 bases from V and 4 bases from J, with 16 bases in between. Germline loops: CDR1 LNHDA, CDR2 SQIVND (reference sequence). Here the CDR3 DNA reads TGTGCCAGTAGTATGGCGGCGATAGTTGGTTACGAGCAGTACTTC. As protein: CASSMAAIVGYEQYF.

The rearrangement links TRBV21-1 to TRBJ2-2; TRBD1 is the table's D call, not checked against the DNA. TRBV21-1 is deemed a pseudogene. The CDR3 extends over 16 amino acids. Here the CDR3 reads CASSKIHRVTTGELFF. CDR3 nucleotides: TGTGCCAGCAGCAAAATCCACAGGGTTACCACCGGGGAGCTGTTTTTT.

The chain has TRBV7-8 and TRBJ2-7; 9 bases agree with TRBD2. The V gene's germline CDR1 is SGHVS and CDR2 FQNEAQ. The CDR3 spans 16 residues. J was trimmed by 7 bases and V by 5 bases; bases with no gene match: 15. The CDR3 is CASSLGGLAAAGEQYF. The CDR3 region has the DNA TGTGCCAGCAGCCTGGGGGGACTAGCCGCCGCGGGGGAGCAGTACTTC.

This clone was recorded only once. The chain combines TRBV19 with TRBJ1-1; 7 nucleotides match TRBD1. Germline trimming cut 7 bases from V and 1 base from J; bases unmatched to any gene: 9. There are 15 residues in the CDR3. Germline loops: CDR1 LNHDA, CDR2 SQIVND (reference sequence). CDR3 region: CASTIGQAPNTEAFF. CDR3 DNA: TGTGCCAGTACCATAGGACAGGCCCCGAACACTGAAGCTTTCTTT.

The J gene is TRBJ2-2, the V gene TRBV2; TRBD1 aligns across 11 bases. The CDR3 spans 16 residues. The V segment lost 6 bases and the J segment 2 bases; nucleotides outside the gene matches: 5. Germline-derived CDR1 and CDR2 are SNHLY and FYNNEI. CDR3 protein: CASRLDRGLNTGELFF. DNA for the CDR3: TGTGCCAGCAGACTGGACAGGGGGCTCAACACCGGGGAGCTGTTTTTT. The variable domain in full, completed from reference TRBV2 and TRBJ2-2, reads EPEVTQTPSHQVTQMGQEVILRCVPISNHLYFYWYRQILGQKVEFLVSFYNNEISEKSEIFDDQFSVERPDGSNFTLKIRSTKLEDSAMYFCASRLDRGLNTGELFFGEGSRLTVL.

This chain connects TRBV6-5 to TRBJ1-1; D might be TRBD1 (5 bases). This CDR3 has 13 residues. V lost 6 bases, J lost 9 bases, and 17 bases lay in between. CDR1 and CDR2 (germline): MNHEY, SVGAGI. The CDR3 nucleotides are TGTGCCAGCAGCCGCCGTGGGGGGTCTCAAGCTTTCTTT. Translated: CASSRRGGSQAFF.

The CDR3 is CSVVGTGPYGYTF. The CDR3 region has the DNA TGCAGCGTTGTAGGGACAGGTCCCTATGGCTACACCTTC. This rearrangement joins TRBV29-1 to TRBJ1-2, with 8 bases fitting TRBD1. V dropped 4 bases and J dropped 4; count of bases not matched to a gene: 5. Germline CDR1 SQVTM, CDR2 ANQGSEA. This CDR3 contains 13 residues.

The chain combines TRBV9 with TRBJ1-2; D call uncertain. V lost 0 bases, J lost 3 bases, and 9 bases lay in between. Germline CDR1 and CDR2: SGDLS and YYNGEE. This CDR3 region has 14 residues. The CDR3 spells CASSVEERYYGYTF. CDR3 in DNA: TGTGCCAGCAGCGTAGAGGAGCGCTACTATGGCTACACCTTC. Full variable domain (missing parts from reference TRBV9 and TRBJ1-2): DSGVTQTPKHLITATGQRVTLRCSPRSGDLSVYWYQQSLDQGLQFLIQYYNGEERAKGNILERFSAQQFPDLHSELNLSSLELGDSALYFCASSVEERYYGYTFGSGTRLTVV.

The sample holds one count of this clone. The chain couples TRBV5-4 to TRBJ1-2; TRBD1 aligns across 12 bases. This CDR3 region has 15 residues. CDR1 is SGHNT and CDR2 is YYREEE in the germline V gene (reference sequence). V gave up 4 bases and J gave up 4 bases; unmatched junction bases: 5. The CDR3: CASSRRDRGLYGYTF. Written as DNA, the CDR3 is TGTGCCAGCAGCCGGAGGGACAGGGGGCTCTATGGCTACACCTTC.